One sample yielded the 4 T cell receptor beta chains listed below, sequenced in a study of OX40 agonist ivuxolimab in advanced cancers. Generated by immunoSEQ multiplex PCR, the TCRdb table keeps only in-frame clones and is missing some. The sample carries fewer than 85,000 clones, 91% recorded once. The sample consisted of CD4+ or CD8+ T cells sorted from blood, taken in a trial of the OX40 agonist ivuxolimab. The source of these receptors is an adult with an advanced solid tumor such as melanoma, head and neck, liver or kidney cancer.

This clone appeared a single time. The CDR3 protein is CASSLQGLSSIRTYGYTF. The CDR3 DNA is TGCGCCAGCAGCCTCCAAGGACTATCCTCGATCAGGACCTATGGCTACACCTTC. V usage is TRBV5-1 and J usage is TRBJ1-2; D unresolved. In germline, CDR1 is SGHRS, CDR2 YFSETQ. The V end was cut by 4 bases, the J end by 4 bases, with 26 bases between. The CDR3 consists of 18 residues.

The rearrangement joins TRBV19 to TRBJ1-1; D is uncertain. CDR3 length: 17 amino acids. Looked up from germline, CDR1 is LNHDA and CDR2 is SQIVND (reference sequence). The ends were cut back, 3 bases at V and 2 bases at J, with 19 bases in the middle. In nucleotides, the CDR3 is TGTGCCAGTAGTATGGAGAGCGGGGTGGTTAAAAACACTGAAGCTTTCTTT. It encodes CASSMESGVVKNTEAFF.

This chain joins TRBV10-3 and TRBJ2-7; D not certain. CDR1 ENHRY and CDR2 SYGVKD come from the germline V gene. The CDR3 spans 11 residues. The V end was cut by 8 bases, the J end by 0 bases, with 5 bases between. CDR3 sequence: CAIASSYEQYF. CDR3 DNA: TGTGCCATCGCTAGCTCCTACGAGCAGTACTTC.

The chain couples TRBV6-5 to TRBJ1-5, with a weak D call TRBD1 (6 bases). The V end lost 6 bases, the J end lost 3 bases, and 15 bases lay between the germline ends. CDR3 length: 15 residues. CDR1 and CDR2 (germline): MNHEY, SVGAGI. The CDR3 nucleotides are TGTGCCAGCAGCCCAGCGACAGGTCCCAATCAGCCCCAGCATTTT. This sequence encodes CASSPATGPNQPQHF.